A selection of T cell receptor beta chains follows, all from one sample in a study of T-cell reconstitution after alpha-beta-depleted transplantation in children. Using its own MiXCR run on the PCR reads, TCRdb lists one record per CDR3 protein. The sample lists 190,000 or so distinct CDR3 sequences, about 6.3% occurring once. Sequenced material: PBMCs from the stem cell graft donor, taken from the stem cell graft. The source is a human donor who donated a stem cell graft to a child with Wiskott-Aldrich syndrome. CDR3s include the opening cysteine and the closing phenylalanine or tryptophan. D genes are given only for firm matches. The size of a clone is reported for some rows only, either as once, few or many, or as a class for expanded clones.

D | size | J | V | CDR3 | DNA
NA | many | TRBJ1-1 | TRBV3-1 | CASSAVDRNTEAFF | TGTGCCAGCAGCGCGGTCGACAGGAACACTGAAGCTTTCTTT
TRBD1 | NA | TRBJ2-1 | TRBV7-6 | CASSLGTGYNEQFF | TGTGCCAGCAGCTTAGGGACAGGGTACAATGAGCAGTTCTTC
NA | once | TRBJ2-7 | TRBV12-3/TRBV12-4 | CARSLDSYEQYF | TGTGCCAGAAGTCTTGACAGCTACGAGCAGTACTTC
NA | NA | TRBJ1-4 | TRBV18 | CASSPPSEANEKLFF | TGTGCCAGCTCACCACCTAGTGAGGCTAATGAAAAACTGTTTTTT
TRBD2 | many | TRBJ2-1 | TRBV6-5 | CASRLAGGYNEQFF | TGTGCCAGCAGGCTAGCGGGAGGGTACAATGAGCAGTTCTTC
NA | many | TRBJ2-1 | TRBV20-1 | CSASEPYSYNEQFF | TGCAGTGCTAGTGAACCATACTCCTACAATGAGCAGTTCTTC
NA | many | TRBJ2-2 | TRBV7-9 | CASSLEGNTGELFF | TGTGCCAGCAGCTTGGAGGGGAACACCGGGGAGCTGTTTTTT
NA | many | TRBJ2-7 | TRBV12-3/TRBV12-4 | CASSDPGRGEQYF | TGTGCCAGCAGCGACCCAGGCCGAGGAGAGCAGTACTTC
TRBD1 | many | TRBJ2-5 | TRBV5-1 | CASSSGQGEKTQYF | TGCGCCAGCAGCAGCGGACAGGGAGAAAAGACCCAGTACTTC
NA | many | TRBJ1-1 | TRBV27 | CASSFGGLNTEAFF | TGTGCCAGCAGTTTTGGAGGACTGAACACTGAAGCTTTCTTT
NA | many | TRBJ1-1 | TRBV6-5 | CASSYVSGVAEAFF | TGTGCCAGCAGTTACGTCTCAGGGGTCGCTGAAGCTTTCTTT
NA | many | TRBJ1-4 | TRBV7-2 | CASSSQGLGNEKLFF | TGTGCCAGCAGCTCTCAGGGGTTGGGTAATGAAAAACTGTTTTTT
NA | many | TRBJ1-6 | TRBV11-2 | CASSLRTVTNSPLHF | TGTGCCAGCAGCTTAAGGACAGTTACAAATTCACCCCTCCACTTT
TRBD2 | NA | TRBJ2-1 | TRBV20-1 | CCARVRGLAEFYNEQFF | TGCTGTGCTAGAGTTCGCGGACTAGCGGAGTTCTACAATGAGCAGTTCTTC